A single sample gave rise to the 17 T cell receptor beta chains below, sequenced in a study of blood T cell repertoires in COVID-19. TCRdb keeps only in-frame clones here, not all; method: immunoSEQ multiplex PCR. This sample carries 120,000 to 150,000 clones, just under 90% of them seen once, and the ten largest clones take more than 6.5%. The sequencing input was peripheral blood. The origin of the receptors is a woman aged 45-65 years with active or convalescent COVID-19.

This clone was observed a single time. V usage is TRBV9 and J usage is TRBJ2-5, with a possible D match to TRBD2 (5 bases). The CDR3 contains 16 residues. V lost 0 bases to trimming and J lost 1 base, with 13 bases between them. Germline V lookup: CDR1 SGDLS, CDR2 YYNGEE. CDR3 protein: CASSVASRAAQETQYF. DNA of the CDR3: TGTGCCAGCAGCGTAGCTTCACGAGCGGCCCAAGAGACCCAGTACTTC.

This clone has more than one count but fewer than ten. The J gene is TRBJ2-2, the V gene TRBV30, with D possibly being TRBD2 (6 bases). CDR3 length: 15 residues. Germline lookup yields CDR1 GTSNPN and CDR2 SVGIG (reference sequence). Trimming took off 0 bases at V and 6 bases at J, with 14 bases between the two ends. CDR3 in DNA: TGTGCCTGGAGTGTAGGAGGGAGTGGGTCCGGGGAGCTGTTTTTT. It is translated as CAWSVGGSGSGELFF.

This clone was observed a single time. The chain uses TRBV18 and TRBJ2-1, with 11 positions matching TRBD2. Germline trimming cut 1 base from V and 0 bases from J; bases unmatched to any gene: 8. The germline gives CDR1 KGHSH, CDR2 LQKENI. This CDR3 spans 19 amino acids. CDR3 loop: CASSPRGGLADSSYNEQFF. CDR3 DNA sequence: TGTGCCAGCTCACCACGGGGGGGACTAGCGGATAGCTCCTACAATGAGCAGTTCTTC.

The chain carries TRBV7-2 and TRBJ2-7; possible D gene TRBD1, 5 bases. Trimming removed 8 bases at V and 2 bases at J, with 16 bases between. This CDR3 contains 14 residues. CDR1 and CDR2 from the germline V gene are SGHTA and FQGNSA. CDR3 DNA: TGTGCCAGCCGACTCGTGAGACAGACCTACGAGCAGTACTTC. Translated, it gives CASRLVRQTYEQYF.

V gene TRBV6-2 or TRBV6-3 combines with J gene TRBJ1-1; 8 bases agree with TRBD1. Germline V gives CDR1 MNHEY, CDR2 SVGEGT. The CDR3 consists of 14 residues. V dropped 7 bases and J dropped 5; count of bases not matched to a gene: 9. Written as DNA, the CDR3 is TGTGCCAGCACCCCCGTGACAGGGGAAACTGAAGCTTTCTTT. This translates into CASTPVTGETEAFF.

This clone was detected once. The J gene is TRBJ1-2, the V gene TRBV28; 8 bases fit TRBD1. Losses at the gene ends were 3 bases for V and 9 bases for J; bases not matched to a gene: 12. Germline V gives CDR1 MDHEN, CDR2 SYDVKM. The CDR3 runs 15 residues. CDR3 nucleotides: TGTGCCAGCAGTTTGGGCCCCCGGACAGGGTACCGCTACACCTTC. Its translation is CASSLGPRTGYRYTF.

The rearrangement joins TRBV5-4 to TRBJ1-6; 8 bases are a match to TRBD1. V lost 3 bases to trimming and J lost 10 bases; unmatched junction nucleotides: 9. Germline lookup yields CDR1 SGHNT and CDR2 YYREEE (reference sequence). CDR3 size: 15 residues. Here the CDR3 DNA reads TGTGCCAGCAGCTCGGAAACAGGGGGAGCATCACCCCTCCACTTT. Encoded protein: CASSSETGGASPLHF.

The chain uses TRBV28 and TRBJ2-2, with 10 bases matching TRBD2. Germline lookup yields CDR1 MDHEN and CDR2 SYDVKM. Trimming cost V 5 bases and J 4 bases; bases outside gene matches: 13. The CDR3 runs to 18 residues. The CDR3 is CASSRRGSGRASTGELFF. In DNA form, the CDR3 reads TGTGCCAGCAGTAGACGAGGGAGCGGGAGGGCCAGCACCGGGGAGCTGTTTTTT.

This clone occurred a few times. The chain couples TRBV12-2 to TRBJ2-5; the table assigns TRBD2, which was not confirmed against the DNA. TRBV12-2 has pseudogene status. This CDR3 spans 16 amino acids. The CDR3 sequence: CASRLGRAIAGGIQYF. Here the CDR3 DNA reads TGTGCAAGTCGCTTGGGCCGGGCGATAGCGGGAGGAATCCAGTACTTC.

CDR3 sequence: CASSFSLRAGVLAGSSYEQYF. The CDR3 DNA follows: TGTGCCAGCAGTTTCTCCCTTCGAGCGGGAGTTCTAGCGGGCAGCTCCTACGAGCAGTACTTC. The V call is TRBV28, the J call TRBJ2-7; 8 nucleotides line up with TRBD2. Germline CDR1 and CDR2: MDHEN and SYDVKM. This CDR3 is built from 21 residues. Unmatched junction bases numbered 22, after V lost 3 bases and J lost 0 bases.

The CDR3 sequence is CASSPNSGQMNQPQHF. The CDR3 DNA reads as TGTGCCAGCTCACCAAATTCGGGACAGATGAATCAGCCCCAGCATTTT. The genes are TRBV18 and TRBJ1-5; 7 bases fit TRBD1. Germline CDR1 reads KGHSH; CDR2 reads LQKENI. Trimming cost V 2 bases and J 4 bases; bases outside gene matches: 8. The CDR3 runs to 16 residues.

The chain carries TRBV6-5 and TRBJ1-5; D is ambiguous. V dropped 4 bases and J dropped 7 bases, with 11 bases sitting between them. The CDR3 totals 13 residues. Germline loops: CDR1 MNHEY, CDR2 SVGAGI. The CDR3 reads CASSSNRRQPQHF. As DNA, the CDR3 is TGTGCCAGCAGTTCCAATAGGAGGCAGCCCCAGCATTTT.

V gene TRBV30 combines with J gene TRBJ2-3, with TRBD2 matching over 7 bases. V trimming: 7 bases; J trimming: 4 bases; junction bases outside the gene matches: 17. The CDR3 runs to 16 residues. CDR1 GTSNPN and CDR2 SVGIG come from the germline V gene (reference sequence). The chain's CDR3 is CASSFGLEVLADTQYF. In DNA form, the CDR3 reads TGTGCCTCCAGCTTCGGACTAGAGGTTCTCGCAGATACGCAGTATTTT.

The chain is built from TRBV30 and TRBJ2-2; D is possibly TRBD2 (5 bases). The CDR3 extends over 13 amino acids. V was cut by 6 bases and J by 1 base, with 9 bases left in between. Germline loops: CDR1 GTSNPN, CDR2 SVGIG (reference sequence). CDR3 protein: CACSSGNTGELFF. The CDR3 nucleotides are TGTGCCTGCTCGAGCGGGAACACCGGGGAGCTGTTTTTT.

The chain carries TRBV5-1 and TRBJ1-3; D is undetermined. CDR1 and CDR2 from the germline V gene are SGHRS and YFSETQ. This CDR3 comprises 14 residues. The V gene lost 3 bases and the J gene lost 3 bases, with 10 bases spanning the gap. This CDR3 reads CASSSAGFGNTIYF. CDR3 in DNA: TGCGCCAGCAGCTCCGCGGGCTTTGGAAACACCATATATTTT.

The chain uses TRBV30 and TRBJ1-2; D possibly corresponds to TRBD1 (5 bases). Germline CDR1 reads GTSNPN; CDR2 reads SVGIG (reference sequence). The CDR3 length is 10 residues. V lost 4 bases to trimming and J lost 5 bases, with 5 bases between them. This CDR3 is CAWKGYGYTF. The DNA for the CDR3 is TGTGCCTGGAAGGGGTATGGCTACACCTTC.

The rearrangement links TRBV6-5 to TRBJ1-1, with D maybe TRBD1 (5 bases). V was pared by 10 bases and J by 3 bases, with 9 bases between. Germline lookup yields CDR1 MNHEY and CDR2 SVGAGI. This CDR3 spans 11 amino acids. The CDR3 DNA reads as TGTGCCACGGACACCCACACTGAAGCTTTCTTT. Translation gives CATDTHTEAFF.